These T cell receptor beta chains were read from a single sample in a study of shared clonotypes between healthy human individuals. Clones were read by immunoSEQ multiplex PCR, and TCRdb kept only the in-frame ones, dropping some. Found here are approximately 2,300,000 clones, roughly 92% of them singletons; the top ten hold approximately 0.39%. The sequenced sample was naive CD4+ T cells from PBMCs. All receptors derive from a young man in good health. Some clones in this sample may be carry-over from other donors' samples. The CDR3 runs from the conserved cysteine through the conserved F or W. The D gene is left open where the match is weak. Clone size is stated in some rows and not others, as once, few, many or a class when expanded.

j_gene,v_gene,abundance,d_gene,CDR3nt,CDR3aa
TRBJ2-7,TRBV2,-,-,TGTGCCAGCAGTGTCGGCAGGGAGAGCGAGCAGTACTTC,CASSVGRESEQYF
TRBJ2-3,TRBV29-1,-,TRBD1,TGCAGCGTTGTTGGACAGGGGAGGGCAGATACGCAGTATTTT,CSVVGQGRADTQYF
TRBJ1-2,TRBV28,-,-,TGTGCCAGCAGTTTACCCTTTCCCAGAATAACTAACTATGGCTACACCTTC,CASSLPFPRITNYGYTF
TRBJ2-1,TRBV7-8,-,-,TGTGCCAGCAGCTTAGGAGACCCAGGGGCTTTTTACATCGATGAGCAGTTCTTC,CASSLGDPGAFYIDEQFF
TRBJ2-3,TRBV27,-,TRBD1,TGTGCCAGCGCTCCCTGGGACAGGATTCCAGATACGCAGTATTTT,CASAPWDRIPDTQYF
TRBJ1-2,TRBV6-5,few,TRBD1,TGTGCCAGCCGGGGACAGGGGAACTATGGCTACACCTTC,CASRGQGNYGYTF
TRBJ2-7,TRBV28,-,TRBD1,TGTGCCAGCAGTTTATTGGACAGGGGGGTCTACGAGCAGTACTTC,CASSLLDRGVYEQYF
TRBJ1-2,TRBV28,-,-,TGTGCCAGCAGTTTATCGGTGGGACGGGAACCGTTCAGCTATGGCTACACCTTC,CASSLSVGREPFSYGYTF
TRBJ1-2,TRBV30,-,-,TGTGCCTGGAACCGACACAGGGTTGCCTTAGACTATGGCTACACCTTC,CAWNRHRVALDYGYTF
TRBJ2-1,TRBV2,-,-,TGTGCCAGCATACGGACCTCCTACAATGAGCAGTTCTTC,CASIRTSYNEQFF
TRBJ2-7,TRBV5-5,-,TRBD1,TGTGCCAGCAGCTTGATATTCCGACAGGGGGGGAGCGAGCAGTACTTC,CASSLIFRQGGSEQYF
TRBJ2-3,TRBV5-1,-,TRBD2,TGCGCCAGCAGCTTGGGTCTAGCGGGAGGGTTGGCAGATACGCAGTATTTT,CASSLGLAGGLADTQYF
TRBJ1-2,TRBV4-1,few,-,TGCGCCAGCAGCCAAGAAGGGTATGGCTACACCTTC,CASSQEGYGYTF